These 5 T cell receptor beta chains were all obtained from the same sample, sequenced in a study. TCRdb independently ran MiXCR on the 5' RACE reads; one entry per CDR3 protein. The repertoire holds around 55,000 distinct CDR3 sequences, with under 25% as singletons. Cells sorted as Tregs were CD4+, CD25+ and CD127-/low. Sequences were obtained from tumor-infiltrating Tregs sorted from the breast tumor. Receptor source: a female donor with breast cancer.

The chain joins TRBV3-1 to TRBJ1-5; D gene ambiguous. Germline V gene data show CDR1 as LGHDT and CDR2 as YNNKEL (reference sequence). The CDR3 spans 13 residues. The germline V and J ends were trimmed by 4 bases and 4 bases, with 8 bases remaining between them. In nucleotides, the CDR3 is TGTGCCAGCAGCCGGGCTGGGAATCAGCCCCAGCATTTT. This encodes CASSRAGNQPQHF.

This rearrangement joins TRBV9 to TRBJ2-6, with a weak D call TRBD1 (6 bases). Trimming removed 6 bases at V and 0 bases at J, with 16 bases between. The CDR3 extends over 17 amino acids. In germline, CDR1 is SGDLS, CDR2 YYNGEE. CDR3 region: CASIPRRGGSGANVLTF. The CDR3 DNA sequence: TGTGCCAGCATCCCCCGCAGGGGTGGCTCTGGGGCCAACGTCCTGACTTTC.

This clonotype appeared many times. This chain links TRBV6-5 with TRBJ1-2; D is unclear. The CDR3 spans 14 residues. V lost 6 bases, J lost 2 bases, and 13 bases lay in between. CDR1 and CDR2 (germline): MNHEY, SVGAGI. CDR3 in DNA: TGTGCCAGCAGCCCCGCGGAGGGCAACTATGGCTACACCTTC. Translating gives CASSPAEGNYGYTF.

The gene calls are TRBV4-1 and TRBJ1-2; D possibly corresponds to TRBD1 (5 bases). Germline CDR1 is MGHRA and CDR2 is YSYEKL. The CDR3 length is 15 residues. Trimming removed 0 bases from V and 8 bases from J, with 16 bases in between. The CDR3: CASSQERGGGQGYTF. The CDR3 region has the DNA TGCGCCAGCAGCCAAGAACGTGGGGGAGGGCAAGGCTACACCTTC.

The table lists this clonotype with a few counts. The chain carries TRBV20-1 and TRBJ2-3, with 9 nucleotides matching TRBD1. Germline assignment: CDR1 DFQATT and CDR2 SNEGSKA (reference sequence). The CDR3 consists of 16 residues. After removal of 6 bases from V and 4 bases from J, the junction contained 14 bases not matched to a gene. CDR3 bases: TGCAGTGCAAGCGAGACTCCGGGACAGGGCCCAGATACGCAGTATTTT. Translating gives CSASETPGQGPDTQYF.